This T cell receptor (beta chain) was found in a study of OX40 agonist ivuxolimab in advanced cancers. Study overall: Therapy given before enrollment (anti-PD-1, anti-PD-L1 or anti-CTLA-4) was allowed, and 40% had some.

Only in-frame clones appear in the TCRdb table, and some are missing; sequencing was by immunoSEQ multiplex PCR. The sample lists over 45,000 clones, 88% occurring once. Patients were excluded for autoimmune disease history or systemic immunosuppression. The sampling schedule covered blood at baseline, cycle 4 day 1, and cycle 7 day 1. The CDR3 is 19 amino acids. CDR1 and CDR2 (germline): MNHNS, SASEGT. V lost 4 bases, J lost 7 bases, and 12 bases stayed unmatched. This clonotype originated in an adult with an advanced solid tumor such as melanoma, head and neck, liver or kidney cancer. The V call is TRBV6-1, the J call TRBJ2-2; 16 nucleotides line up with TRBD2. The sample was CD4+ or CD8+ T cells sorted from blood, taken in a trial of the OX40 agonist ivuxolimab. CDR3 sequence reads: CASSARKPGLAGGDGELFF. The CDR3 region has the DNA TGTGCCAGCAGTGCCCGCAAACCGGGACTAGCGGGAGGGGACGGGGAGCTGTTTTTT.